A selection of T cell receptor beta chains follows, all from one sample in a study of CD8 T cells in ankylosing spondylitis. MiXCR, applied by TCRdb to the 5' RACE reads, yields one record per CDR3 protein. The profile shows under 55,000 distinct CDR3 sequences, around 7.4% of them singletons. The source material was blood, either unsorted or a sorted T cell fraction (not recorded which). The source is a female donor with ankylosing spondylitis or in good health (not recorded which). Both conserved end residues are part of each CDR3. A D gene is named only where the DNA matches it firmly. A row's size may be missing; if present it is once, few, many or a size class.

D gene	V gene	J gene	clone size	CDR3 DNA	CDR3 protein
-	TRBV5-6	TRBJ1-5	many	TGTGCCAGCAGCTTAGGCAGGAGGAGCAATCAGCCCCAGCATTTT	CASSLGRRSNQPQHF
TRBD2	TRBV7-2	TRBJ2-1	-	TGTGCCAGCAGCTTAGTAACACTAGCGGGGATTGATGAGCAGTTCTTC	CASSLVTLAGIDEQFF
TRBD1	TRBV4-2	TRBJ2-1	many	TGTGCCAGCAGCCAAACTACACAGGGGGCGCGTGAGCAGTTCTTC	CASSQTTQGAREQFF
-	TRBV11-2	TRBJ1-1	many	TGTGCCAGCAGCTTGAGACTAGGGGGAGTTTCTGAAGCTTTCTTT	CASSLRLGGVSEAFF
TRBD2	TRBV11-2	TRBJ2-3	many	TGTGCCAGCAGCTACCTGACTAGCGGAGATACGCAGTATTTT	CASSYLTSGDTQYF
-	TRBV2	TRBJ2-1	many	TGTGCCAGCAGGGACGGTTCCTACAATGAGCAGTTCTTC	CASRDGSYNEQFF
-	TRBV5-1	TRBJ2-7	many	TGCGCCAGAAAATCGGCCCCGTGGCCCTACGAGCAGTACTTC	CARKSAPWPYEQYF
-	TRBV20-1	TRBJ2-3	many	TGCAGTGCCCAAACCAGCACAGATACGCAGTATTTT	CSAQTSTDTQYF
-	TRBV6-6	TRBJ1-2	many	TGTGCCAGCAGTCCCCGGGGGGAGTATGGCTACACCTTC	CASSPRGEYGYTF
TRBD1	TRBV4-2	TRBJ2-3	many	TGTGCCAGCAGCCAAGAACCGGACAGGGGGGGACCAGATACGCAGTATTTT	CASSQEPDRGGPDTQYF
-	TRBV4-1	TRBJ1-6	many	TGCGCCAGCAGCCAAGTGGTCACGGAATATAATTCACCCCTCCACTTT	CASSQVVTEYNSPLHF
TRBD1	TRBV5-1	TRBJ1-5	many	TGCGCCAGCAGCGTAGGGACAGGTGACCAGTCCCAGCATTTT	CASSVGTGDQSQHF
-	TRBV6-5	TRBJ1-2	many	TGTGCCAGCAGTTGGGACCAAGGGAGCTATGGCTACACCTTC	CASSWDQGSYGYTF
-	TRBV6-2/TRBV6-3	TRBJ2-5	many	TGTGCCCGCCCGGGCAGACAAGAGACCCAGTACTTC	CARPGRQETQYF
-	TRBV5-1	TRBJ2-1	many	TGCGCCAGCAGTTTTGACCTTCGAACCTACAATGAGCAGTTCTTC	CASSFDLRTYNEQFF
-	TRBV6-5	TRBJ2-7	many	TGTGCCAGCAGTTACCTTCGATCGGGGGAAACCTACGAGCAGTACTTC	CASSYLRSGETYEQYF
TRBD1	TRBV5-4	TRBJ2-1	many	TGTGCCAGCAACCGGGACAGCTACAATGAGCAGTTCTTC	CASNRDSYNEQFF
-	TRBV20-1	TRBJ2-3	many	TGCAGTGCTAGAGATACAGGACGAGATACGCAGTATTTT	CSARDTGRDTQYF
TRBD1	TRBV7-9	TRBJ1-5	many	TGTGCCAGCAGTCGTGGGACAGTTAATCAGCCCCAGCATTTT	CASSRGTVNQPQHF
TRBD2	TRBV7-9	TRBJ2-5	-	TGTGCCAGCAGCCCGGGACTAGCGGGGAGTTATCAAGAGACCCAGTACTTC	CASSPGLAGSYQETQYF
-	TRBV9	TRBJ2-2	many	TGTGCCAGCAGCGTAAAGGGGCAGCCGAACACCGGGGAGCTGTTTTTT	CASSVKGQPNTGELFF
TRBD1	TRBV29-1	TRBJ1-2	medium-sized	TGCAGCGTGAGCCGGGACAGCTCAGCTAACTATGGCTACACCTTC	CSVSRDSSANYGYTF
TRBD1	TRBV6-2/TRBV6-3	TRBJ1-5	many	TGTGCCAGCAGAGGACAGGTTTATCAGCCCCAGCATTTT	CASRGQVYQPQHF
-	TRBV6-5	TRBJ1-2	many	TGTGCCAGCAGTTACTCTGGGGTAATCGACTATGGCTACACCTTC	CASSYSGVIDYGYTF
TRBD1	TRBV10-3	TRBJ1-3	-	TGTGCCATCAGCGGGGACAGGGAAGACACCATATATTTT	CAISGDREDTIYF
-	TRBV20-1	TRBJ2-1	many	TGCAGTGCTAGAGGAACTAACAATGAGCAGTTCTTC	CSARGTNNEQFF
TRBD1	TRBV10-3	TRBJ1-5	many	TGTGCCATCAGTGAGAGGACAGGGAGTAGGAATCAGCCCCAGCATTTT	CAISERTGSRNQPQHF
-	TRBV19	TRBJ2-1	many	TGTGCCAGTAGTTCTAGCACTTACAATGAGCAGTTCTTC	CASSSSTYNEQFF
-	TRBV7-2	TRBJ2-7	many	TGTGCCAGCAGGCATCTGACCGGGGGCCGGGGATACGAGCAGTACTTC	CASRHLTGGRGYEQYF
TRBD1	TRBV5-1	TRBJ2-3	many	TGCGCCAGCAGCTGGACGACAGGGAACACAGATACGCAGTATTTT	CASSWTTGNTDTQYF
-	TRBV4-2	TRBJ1-1	many	TGTGCCAGCAGCCAAGAAGTCCGCGGGGGATCCACTGAAGCTTTCTTT	CASSQEVRGGSTEAFF
-	TRBV7-9	TRBJ2-3	-	TGTGCCAGCAGCTTAGTCGGGCGCCCAGATACGCAGTATTTT	CASSLVGRPDTQYF
-	TRBV5-1	TRBJ2-1	many	TGCGCCAGCAGCCGTCGGTCCCACCCCGACAATGAGCAGTTCTTC	CASSRRSHPDNEQFF
TRBD1	TRBV5-4	TRBJ2-3	many	TGTGCCAGCAGCTTGGCAGGGGGCCGCACAGATACGCAGTATTTT	CASSLAGGRTDTQYF
-	TRBV20-1	TRBJ2-1	many	TGCAGTGCAACTCCCACGGGCCTCTCCTACAATGAGCAGTTCTTC	CSATPTGLSYNEQFF
TRBD1	TRBV12-3/TRBV12-4	TRBJ2-2	-	TGTGCCAGCACTCTGGGGCAGGGGGTCTGGATCGGGGAGCTGTTTTTT	CASTLGQGVWIGELFF
-	TRBV29-1	TRBJ2-1	many	TGCAGCGTTGAAGACGTTAAGGATACCTACAATGAGCAGTTCTTC	CSVEDVKDTYNEQFF
-	TRBV29-1	TRBJ1-2	many	TGCAGCGCTGCCGGGGGGTACTATGGCTACACCTTC	CSAAGGYYGYTF
-	TRBV18	TRBJ1-5	many	TGTGCCAGCTCTCTCGAGGCCAATCAGCCCCAGCATTTT	CASSLEANQPQHF
TRBD1	TRBV28	TRBJ1-5	many	TGTGCCAGCAGTCCACTCCCCGGGACAGACAATCAGCCCCAGCATTTT	CASSPLPGTDNQPQHF
TRBD2	TRBV5-1	TRBJ2-5	many	TGCGCCAGCAGCTTCGAGACTAGCGGGGTGCAAGAGACCCAGTACTTC	CASSFETSGVQETQYF
TRBD2	TRBV6-1	TRBJ2-7	-	TGTGCCAGCCAAACCGGGACTAGAGGAGCCTACGAGCAGTACTTC	CASQTGTRGAYEQYF
TRBD2	TRBV24-1	TRBJ2-1	-	TGTGCCACCAGTTCCGCGGGGGGAACCTACAATGAGCAGTTCTTC	CATSSAGGTYNEQFF
-	TRBV7-2	TRBJ2-7	-	TGTGCCAGCAGCTTATGGGGCGAGCAGTACTTC	CASSLWGEQYF
-	TRBV5-1	TRBJ1-1	many	TGCGCCAGCAGCGAACCCGACAGCTCTGAAGCTTTCTTT	CASSEPDSSEAFF